These 20 T cell receptor beta chains share one sample of origin, sequenced in a study of CD4+ T cells in melanoma. Some clones are missing from TCRdb's copy, which holds only in-frame ones; the method was immunoSEQ multiplex PCR. The sample consists of about 6,700 clones, approximately 66% of them appearing once. Sequenced sample: cells from a culture (not recorded whether cultured in vitro). The receptors were gathered from a human donor with melanoma.

V is TRBV9 and J is TRBJ1-4, with 7 bases that match TRBD1. V was pared by 4 bases and J by 8 bases, with 14 bases of the junction left unmatched. The CDR3 runs to 16 residues. Germline assignment: CDR1 SGDLS and CDR2 YYNGEE. CDR3 region: CASSPPDRTRIEKLFF. CDR3 sequence (DNA): TGTGCCAGCAGCCCTCCGGACAGGACGCGAATCGAAAAACTGTTTTTT.

In its sample, this clone is medium-sized. V usage is TRBV27 and J usage is TRBJ2-7, with 8 bases matching TRBD2. Germline V lookup: CDR1 MNHEY, CDR2 SMNVEV (reference sequence). V lost 6 bases, J lost 0 bases, and 10 bases stayed unmatched. The CDR3 loop spans 16 amino acids. In nucleotides, the CDR3 is TGTGCCAGCAGCCAGGTAGCGGGGTACATCTCCTACGAGCAGTACTTC. Translation: CASSQVAGYISYEQYF.

The gene calls are TRBV24-1 and TRBJ1-2, with D perhaps TRBD1 (6 bases). CDR3 length: 15 amino acids. V lost 4 bases, J lost 7 bases, and 18 bases lay in between. Germline-derived CDR1 and CDR2 are KGHDR and SFDVKD. CDR3 sequence (DNA): TGTGCCACCAGTGACGTTACAGGGAATCTCCGTGGCTACACCTTC. Encoded protein: CATSDVTGNLRGYTF.

The rearrangement links TRBV19 to TRBJ2-2; D assignment may be TRBD1 or TRBD2 (5 bases each). This CDR3 is built from 19 residues. V was pared by 1 base and J by 5 bases, with 23 bases between. CDR1 is LNHDA, CDR2 SQIVND, per germline (reference sequence). CDR3 loop: CASSIAELGAVGRTGELFF. CDR3 nucleotide sequence: TGTGCCAGTAGTATAGCCGAGTTAGGGGCCGTTGGGAGAACCGGGGAGCTGTTTTTT.

This clone was observed a single time. This chain connects TRBV5-6 to TRBJ2-5; the D call may be TRBD1 or TRBD2 (5 bases each). Trimming removed 4 bases at V and 4 bases at J, with 14 bases between. Germline V gene lookup returns CDR1 SGHDT and CDR2 YYEEEE. The CDR3 sequence is 14 residues long. CDR3 sequence (DNA): TGTGCCAGCAGCCGAGGCGAGGGGCTAGAGACCCAGTACTTC. Its protein is CASSRGEGLETQYF.

This clone was counted a few times. The V and J genes are TRBV27 and TRBJ2-7; D might be TRBD1 (5 bases). The CDR3 consists of 17 residues. The germline V gene encodes CDR1 MNHEY and CDR2 SMNVEV (reference sequence). Trimming pared 4 bases from V and 4 bases from J, leaving 23 bases between. CDR3 nucleotide sequence: TGTGCCAGCAGTTCAGCCCGCCAGGGTGGTTATGCATACGAGCAGTACTTC. This encodes CASSSARQGGYAYEQYF.

Concerning this clone: At one end the junction does not follow the germline gene, possibly because of a read error. The rearrangement links TRBV7-7 to TRBJ1-2, with 8 bases aligning to TRBD1. The CDR3 sequence is 13 residues long. Germline V CDR1 and CDR2: SSHAT, FNYEAQ (reference sequence). The CDR3 protein is CASSADREGGYTF. The CDR3 DNA reads as TGTGCTAGCAGTGCGGACAGGGAAGGGGGCTACACCTTC.

The chain recombines TRBV11-1 with TRBJ2-7; 11 bases are a match to TRBD2. This CDR3 spans 15 amino acids. Trimming at V came to 1 base and at J to 4 bases, leaving 3 bases not matched to a gene. Germline lookup yields CDR1 SGHAT and CDR2 FQDESV (reference sequence). CDR3 sequence: CASSLEASGGYEQYF. Here the CDR3 DNA reads TGTGCCAGCAGCTTAGAAGCTAGCGGGGGGTACGAGCAGTACTTC.

This clone has only one observation. The chain couples TRBV7-3 to TRBJ2-7; D unclear. The V end lost 2 bases, the J end lost 9 bases, and 14 bases lay between the germline ends. CDR1 and CDR2 (germline): SGHTA, FQGTGA. The length of the CDR3 is 13 residues. CDR3 amino acids: CASSLGQLSVQYF. CDR3 DNA sequence: TGTGCCAGCAGCTTAGGGCAATTGTCAGTGCAGTACTTC.

The chain couples TRBV9 to TRBJ1-3; a possible D gene is TRBD1 (6 bases). Trimming stripped 0 bases from V and 2 bases from J, with 12 bases between. This CDR3 has 16 amino acids. Germline CDR1 reads SGDLS; CDR2 reads YYNGEE. The CDR3 sequence is CASSVGGGEAGNTIYF. Written as DNA, the CDR3 is TGTGCCAGCAGCGTAGGTGGGGGCGAAGCTGGAAACACCATATATTTT.

The chain couples TRBV5-1 to TRBJ2-3; 10 bases fit TRBD2. The CDR3 covers 14 residues. J was trimmed by 6 bases and V by 2 bases; bases with no gene match: 3. Germline CDR1 and CDR2: SGHRS and YFSETQ. The CDR3 reads CASSLAGGLDTQYF. The CDR3 region has the DNA TGCGCCAGCAGCTTAGCGGGGGGGCTGGATACGCAGTATTTT.

The chain links TRBV6-2 or TRBV6-3 to TRBJ2-5; the D gene is possibly TRBD2 (5 bases). CDR1 and CDR2 (germline): MNHEY, SVGEGT. The CDR3 covers 13 residues. The V and J ends lost 0 bases and 10 bases respectively, with 12 bases between them. The DNA for the CDR3 is TGTGCCAGCAGTTACTCTCAGCCCGGGGACCAGTACTTC. Translating it yields CASSYSQPGDQYF.

The CDR3 DNA follows: TGTGCCAGCAGCCCAAGAGGGGGTTCAGATACGCAGTATTTT. Translating it yields CASSPRGGSDTQYF. This chain joins TRBV3-1 (or the pseudogene TRBV3-2) and TRBJ2-3, with a possible D match to TRBD1 (6 bases). V gave up 4 bases and J gave up 4 bases, with 12 bases separating them. Per the germline V gene, CDR1 is LGHDT and CDR2 is YNNKEL (reference sequence). The CDR3 runs to 14 residues.

This sequence joins TRBV19 and TRBJ2-7, with unresolved D. The CDR3 loop spans 18 amino acids. Trimming cost V 6 bases and J 4 bases, with 28 bases left between them. Germline values: CDR1 LNHDA, CDR2 SQIVND (reference sequence). The CDR3 DNA is TGTGCCAGTAGCACCCACTCTCTAGGGCCGCTGCCTCAGTACGAGCAGTACTTC. It is translated as CASSTHSLGPLPQYEQYF. Based on the CDR3 plus reference TRBV19 and TRBJ2-7, the full variable domain is DGGITQSPKYLFRKEGQNVTLSCEQNLNHDAMYWYRQDPGQGLRLIYYSQIVNDFQKGDIAEGYSVSREKKESFPLTVTSAQKNPTAFYLCASSTHSLGPLPQYEQYFGPGTRLTVT.

The rearrangement joins TRBV24-1 to TRBJ2-7; D remains unclear. In germline, CDR1 is KGHDR, CDR2 SFDVKD. This CDR3 has 11 amino acids. The V gene lost 0 bases and the J gene lost 7 bases, with 3 bases spanning the gap. The CDR3 protein is CATSDLEEQYF. CDR3 DNA: TGTGCCACCAGTGATTTGGAGGAGCAGTACTTC.

The gene calls are TRBV4-3 and TRBJ1-1; tentative D call: TRBD1 (6 bases). Germline CDR1 and CDR2: LGHNA and YSLEER. This CDR3 region has 14 residues. With 5 bases removed from V and 4 bases from J, the gap between germline ends came to 14 bases. CDR3 sequence: CASSMTGRGTEAFF. The CDR3 DNA reads as TGCGCCAGCAGCATGACGGGCAGGGGCACTGAAGCTTTCTTT.

Only one count was recorded for this clone. The chain joins TRBV7-8 to TRBJ1-3; D not certain. The germline V gene has CDR1 SGHVS and CDR2 FQNEAQ. The CDR3 runs to 12 residues. Trimming removed 5 bases at V and 1 base at J, with 3 bases between. As DNA, the CDR3 is TGTGCCAGCAGCCTATCTGGAAACACCATATATTTT. Its protein product is CASSLSGNTIYF. The variable domain in full, with the rest retrieved from reference TRBV7-8 and TRBJ1-3, is GAGVSQSPRYKVAKRGQDVALRCDPISGHVSLFWYQQALGQGPEFLTYFQNEAQLDKSGLPSDRFFAERPEGSVSTLKIQRTQQEDSAVYLCASSLSGNTIYFGEGSWLTVV.

The rearrangement joins TRBV15 to TRBJ2-1, with TRBD1 as a possible D gene (6 bases). CDR1 and CDR2 (germline): LNHNV, YYDKDF (reference sequence). The V gene lost 2 bases and the J gene lost 13 bases, with 36 bases spanning the gap. The CDR3 has 20 residues. CDR3 nucleotides: TGTGCCACCAGCAGAAAAAGACACAGGGAAATCTGGAAAACAGACAGCGGACAGTTCTTC. It translates to CATSRKRHREIWKTDSGQFF.

The V gene is TRBV29-1, the J gene TRBJ1-5; tentatively, D is TRBD1 (6 bases). The CDR3 has 12 residues. CDR1 is SQVTM, CDR2 ANQGSEA, per germline. Trimming left V 6 bases short and J 5 bases short, with 11 bases between. The CDR3 region has the DNA TGCAGCGTCAAACAGGGAGATCAGCCCCAGCATTTT. Translated, it gives CSVKQGDQPQHF. Using reference TRBV29-1 and TRBJ1-5 for the parts outside the CDR3, the full variable domain is SAVISQKPSRDICQRGTSLTIQCQVDSQVTMMFWYRQQPGQSLTLIATANQGSEATYESGFVIDKFPISRPNLTFSTLTVSNMSPEDSSIYLCSVKQGDQPQHFGDGTRLSIL.

The chain links TRBV7-9 to TRBJ1-3; D perhaps matches TRBD1 (6 bases). The V end was cut by 5 bases, the J end by 4 bases, with 9 bases between. Germline V gene data show CDR1 as SEHNR and CDR2 as FQNEAQ (reference sequence). The CDR3 is made up of 13 amino acids. CDR3 region: CASSPRGGNTIYF. CDR3 in DNA: TGTGCCAGCAGCCCCAGGGGAGGAAACACCATATATTTT.